This TCR beta chain appears in the sequencing data of a study of T cells in Graves' hyperthyroidism and ophthalmopathy. Turning to the study itself: Peripheral blood was drawn at first diagnosis, prior to all treatment.

What was amplified from RNA transcripts were TCR beta CDR3 regions. HTBI primers drove first-round RT-PCR of the TCR CDR3. MiXCR, applied by TCRdb to the multiplex PCR reads, yields one record per CDR3 protein. The data hold 300,000 to 350,000 distinct CDR3 sequences, with roughly 20% observed a single time. A patient was excluded if there was uncontrolled infection, other autoimmune disease, pregnancy or lactation. Trimming removed 0 bases from V and 0 bases from J, with 9 bases in between. CDR3 size: 16 residues. Germline V gene lookup returns CDR1 SEHNR and CDR2 FQNEAQ (reference sequence). Sequencing input: blood. This chain joins TRBV7-9 and TRBJ2-1; D ambiguous. This sequence was found in a woman between 45 and 60 years old with Graves' hyperthyroidism. CDR3: CASSLAVHNSYNEQFF. The CDR3 region has the DNA TGTGCCAGCAGCTTAGCGGTTCACAACTCCTACAATGAGCAGTTCTTC. The full variable domain, its missing parts supplied by reference TRBV7-9 and TRBJ2-1, is DTGVSQNPRHKITKRGQNVTFRCDPISEHNRLYWYRQTLGQGPEFLTYFQNEAQLEKSRLLSDRFSAERPKGSFSTLEIQRTEQGDSAMYLCASSLAVHNSYNEQFFGPGTRLTVL.